The present T cell receptor beta chain was sequenced within a study of beta chain features in type 1 diabetes. General study points: Type 1 diabetes patients had moderately but significantly shorter TCRB CDR3s in all four CD4+ subsets. For cells with high TCR expression, cDNA sequencing could yield over-representation.

Every isolated RNA sample was fully reverse transcribed, so sequencing captured expressed TCRB transcripts. The data were produced by immunoSEQ multiplex PCR, yet TCRdb's version contains in-frame clones alone and is incomplete. The table has 250,000 or so clones, over 11% seen once. This clone was seen more than once but under ten times. Its antigen is undetermined. Purity of each sorted population was above 98%. Trimming left V 7 bases short and J 8 bases short, with 26 bases between. Per germline, CDR1 LNHDA and CDR2 SQIVND (reference sequence). CDR3 length equals 16 residues. The sequence was obtained from a man aged 30 to 39 with type 1 diabetes. The sequenced material came from naive CD4+ T cells from blood. The chain employs TRBV19 and TRBJ1-2, with D perhaps TRBD1 (5 bases). The CDR3 loop reads CASTDGQGAPGRGYTF. CDR3 in DNA: TGTGCCAGTACCGACGGACAAGGGGCCCCAGGACGAGGCTACACCTTC.